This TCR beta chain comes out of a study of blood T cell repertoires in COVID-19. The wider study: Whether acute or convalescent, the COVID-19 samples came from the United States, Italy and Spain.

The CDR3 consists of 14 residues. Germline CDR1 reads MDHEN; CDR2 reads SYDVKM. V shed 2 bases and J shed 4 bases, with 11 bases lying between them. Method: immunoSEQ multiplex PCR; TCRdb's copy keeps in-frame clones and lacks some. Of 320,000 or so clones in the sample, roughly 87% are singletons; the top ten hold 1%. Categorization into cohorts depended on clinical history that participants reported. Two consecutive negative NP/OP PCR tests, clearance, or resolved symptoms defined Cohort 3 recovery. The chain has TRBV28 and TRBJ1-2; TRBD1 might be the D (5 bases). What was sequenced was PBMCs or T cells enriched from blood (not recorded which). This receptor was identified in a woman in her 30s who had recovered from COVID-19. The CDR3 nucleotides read TGTGCCAGCAGTTTAGAGGGGACTGGCTATGGCTACACCTTC. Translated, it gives CASSLEGTGYGYTF.